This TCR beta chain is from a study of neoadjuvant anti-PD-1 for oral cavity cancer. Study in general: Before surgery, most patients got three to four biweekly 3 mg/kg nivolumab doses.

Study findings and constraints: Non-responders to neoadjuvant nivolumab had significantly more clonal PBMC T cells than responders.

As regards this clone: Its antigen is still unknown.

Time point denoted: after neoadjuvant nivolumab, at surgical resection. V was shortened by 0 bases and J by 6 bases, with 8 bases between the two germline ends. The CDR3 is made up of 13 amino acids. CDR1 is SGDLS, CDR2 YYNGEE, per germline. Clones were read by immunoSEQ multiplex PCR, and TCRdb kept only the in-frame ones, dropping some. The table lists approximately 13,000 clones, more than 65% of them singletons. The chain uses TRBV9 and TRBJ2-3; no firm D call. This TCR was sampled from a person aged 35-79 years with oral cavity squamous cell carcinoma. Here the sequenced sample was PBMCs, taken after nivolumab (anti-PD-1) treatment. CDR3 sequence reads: CASSVVVGDTQYF. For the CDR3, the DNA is TGTGCCAGCAGCGTAGTAGTGGGGGATACGCAGTATTTT.